The 19 T cell receptor beta chains presented below share a single source sample, sequenced in a study of CD8+ T cells in alopecia areata. Sequencing used cDNA as its template, made by extracting RNA and reverse transcribing it. Profiling relied on immunoSEQ multiplex PCR, and the TCRdb table lists in-frame clones only, not all of them. This sample carries 270,000 or so clones, none of them present only once. On the basis of CD4, CD8alpha, NKG2D, NKG2ACE and other markers, pooled cutaneous lymph node cells were sorted. The sequenced sample was CD4+ T cells sorted from a lymph node. The receptors were sampled from a C3H/HeJ mouse with alopecia areata. The mouse strain carries the MHC haplotype H2-k.

This clone was detected only a few times. The gene names here belong to mouse. Read sequence stops 4 residues before the CDR3 end, and the germline J gene provides the missing end. V usage is TRBV19 and J usage is TRBJ2-7; 7 nucleotides line up with TRBD2. The CDR3 covers 13 residues. Germline V lookup: CDR1 FNHDT, CDR2 SITEND (reference sequence). The CDR3 protein is CASTPPTGYEQYF. CDR3 DNA, as far as it was read: TGTGCCAGCACCCCCCCGACTGGGTAT.

A word on this clone: The gene symbols are mouse symbols. From the germline J gene comes the end of the CDR3, since the read stops 4 residues before it. The chain combines TRBV13-2 with TRBJ1-4; a weak D match, TRBD1 (5 bases). The length of the CDR3 is 15 residues. Germline lookup yields CDR1 NNHNN and CDR2 SYGAGS (reference sequence). The CDR3 sequence is CASGDSGWGGERLFF. The sequenced part of the CDR3 DNA is TGTGCCAGCGGTGATTCCGGCTGGGGGGGCGAA.

About this clone itself: Germline and genes here are mouse. The read ends 4 residues before the CDR3 terminus; that terminus is restored from the germline J gene. The chain uses TRBV15 and TRBJ1-2; D not resolved. Germline CDR1 reads SGHND; CDR2 reads FRSKSL. V lost 3 bases and J lost 0, with 8 bases in between. The CDR3 has 14 residues. This chain's CDR3 is CASSLLGANSDYTF. The sequenced CDR3 bases are TGTGCCAGCAGTTTGCTGGGCGCAAACTCC.

Notes on this clone: Each gene name is a mouse one. With the read ending 4 residues before the CDR3 end, the germline J gene is used to fill in that end. V gene TRBV17 combines with J gene TRBJ2-5; 8 nucleotides match TRBD2. After removal of 0 bases from V and 0 bases from J, the junction contained 5 bases not matched to a gene. Germline V lookup: CDR1 MNHDT, CDR2 YYDKIL. This CDR3 region has 17 residues. The CDR3 bases that were read are TGTGCTAGCAGTAGAGACCGGGACTGGTTTAACCAAGAC. This encodes CASSRDRDWFNQD. The CDR3 in its entirety is CASSRDRDWFNQDTQYF.

There are a few counts of this clone. Gene names are mouse gene names. The CDR3 end falls 4 residues outside the read, so it is completed with the germline J gene. V is TRBV1 and J is TRBJ1-1; TRBD1 might be the D (5 bases). CDR3 length equals 16 residues. Germline values: CDR1 NSQYPW, CDR2 LRSPGD (reference sequence). Between the trimmed V and J ends, which lost 0 bases and 0 bases, there was a span of 11 bases. The covered CDR3 bases are TGCACCTGCAGTGCAGATCACACAGGAGCAAACACA. Translated: CTCSADHTGANT. The full CDR3 reads CTCSADHTGANTEVFF.

This clone was seen a handful of times. These gene names are mouse names. Sequencing ends 4 residues short of the CDR3 end; the germline J gene provides the rest. The V call is TRBV5, the J call TRBJ2-7, with 9 bases identical to TRBD2. Looked up from germline, CDR1 is LGHNA and CDR2 is YNLKQL (reference sequence). The CDR3 has 13 amino acids. Trimming cost V 5 bases and J 3 bases; bases outside gene matches: 2. The CDR3 protein is CASSRLGDYEQYF. The part of the CDR3 DNA that was read is TGTGCCAGCAGCAGACTGGGGGACTAT.

On this clone: The genes and germline here are from mouse. Read sequence stops 4 residues before the CDR3 end, and the germline J gene provides the missing end. This chain joins TRBV5 and TRBJ2-5; D uncertain. CDR3 length: 12 amino acids. CDR1 and CDR2 from the germline V gene are LGHNA and YNLKQL (reference sequence). CDR3 DNA, as far as it was read: TGTGCCAGCAGCCAATTCAGAGAC. As protein: CASSQFRD. The CDR3, in full, reads CASSQFRDTQYF.

To note about this clone: The genes and germline here are from mouse. The read falls 4 residues short of the CDR3 end, and the missing part is taken from the germline J gene. The rearrangement joins TRBV13-1 to TRBJ1-2, with D maybe TRBD1 (6 bases). V lost 0 bases and J lost 4, with 13 bases in between. Per the germline V gene, CDR1 is NSHNY and CDR2 is SYGAGN. The CDR3 length is 15 residues. CDR3 bases read: TGTGCCAGCAGTGATGCGGCAGGGGCTCCCTCC. It codes for CASSDAAGAPS. From start to end, the CDR3 is CASSDAAGAPSDYTF.

This clone was seen a handful of times. Mouse germline and gene names are used. The read comes to an end 3 residues before the CDR3 does, leaving the germline J gene to fill in the end. The sample carries other DNA sequences with the same CDR3. The V and J genes are TRBV19 and TRBJ1-6, with TRBD1 as a possible D gene (6 bases). TRBJ1-6 is an ORF for which the function is uncertain. V was clipped by 3 bases and J by 0 bases, with 7 bases between them. The CDR3 consists of 15 residues. Germline-derived CDR1 and CDR2 are FNHDT and SITEND (reference sequence). CDR3 DNA (partial): TGTGCCAGCAGTAGGACAGCTTCCTATAATTCGCCC. Its protein is CASSRTASYNSP. The full CDR3 reads CASSRTASYNSPLYF.

This clone was recorded a few times. The genes and germline here are from mouse. The read is 4 residues too short to cover the CDR3 end, so that end is filled in from the germline J gene. The same CDR3 arises from other DNA sequences in this sample as well. This chain uses TRBV19 with TRBJ2-7; 8 positions agree with TRBD1. The CDR3 length is 14 residues. J gave up 0 bases and V 4 bases, and 3 bases lay outside the gene matches. The V gene's germline CDR1 is FNHDT and CDR2 SITEND (reference sequence). CDR3 sequence: CASSRQGSSYEQYF. CDR3 DNA, as far as it was read: TGTGCCAGCAGTCGACAGGGGAGCTCCTAT.

In regard to this clone: Any gene name here is a mouse gene name. Read sequence stops 4 residues before the CDR3 end, and the germline J gene provides the missing end. V gene TRBV19 combines with J gene TRBJ2-5, with TRBD2 identical over 8 bases. Per the germline V gene, CDR1 is FNHDT and CDR2 is SITEND (reference sequence). The CDR3 spans 14 residues. The CDR3 protein is CASSPGGREDTQYF. The part of the CDR3 DNA that was read is TGTGCCAGCAGCCCTGGGGGGCGCGAAGAC.

This clone was detected a few times. Gene names are mouse gene names. The read halts 4 residues ahead of the CDR3 end, with the missing end drawn from the germline J gene. The identical CDR3 is also encoded by other nucleotide sequences in the sample. The chain combines TRBV14 with TRBJ2-5; TRBD2 matches 7 bases. The CDR3 runs 13 residues. CDR1 and CDR2 (germline): SGHDT, FRDEAV. The CDR3 DNA, read in part, is TGTGCCAGCAGCCTGGGGGTCCCTGAC. As protein: CASSLGVPD. The entire CDR3 protein is CASSLGVPDTQYF.

This clone has just a few counts. Mouse germline and gene names are used. Sequencing ends 4 residues short of the CDR3 end; the germline J gene provides the rest. The chain couples TRBV19 to TRBJ2-3, with 10 bases identical to TRBD2. The germline CDR1 and CDR2 sequences are FNHDT and SITEND (reference sequence). CDR3 length: 17 amino acids. V lost 0 bases and J lost 1; bases outside the gene matches: 5. Incomplete CDR3 DNA: TGTGCCAGCAGTATAGCTGGGGGGGCGCTTGGTGCAGAA. It specifies CASSIAGGALGAE. The complete CDR3 sequence is CASSIAGGALGAETLYF.

In regard to this clone: Gene names and germline match the mouse. The CDR3 end falls 4 residues outside the read, so it is completed with the germline J gene. V usage is TRBV5 and J usage is TRBJ2-7; TRBD2 agrees at 7 bases. The CDR3 totals 16 residues. Germline V gene data show CDR1 as LGHNA and CDR2 as YNLKQL (reference sequence). With 0 bases clipped from V and 0 bases from J, the junction kept 5 bases outside the gene matches. CDR3 DNA, as far as it was read: TGTGCCAGCAGCCAAGATGCGCTGGGGGTCTCCTAT. Translating gives CASSQDALGVSY. The CDR3 in full is CASSQDALGVSYEQYF.

This clone was counted only a few times. The gene names given are mouse names. The read ends 4 residues before the CDR3 terminus; that terminus is restored from the germline J gene. The gene calls are TRBV5 and TRBJ2-7, with no clear D. The germline V gene has CDR1 LGHNA and CDR2 YNLKQL (reference sequence). The CDR3 loop spans 13 amino acids. CDR3 protein: CASSQENRYEQYF. The sequenced part of the CDR3 DNA is TGTGCCAGCAGCCAAGAAAACAGATAT.

This clone was picked up many times. Mouse gene names apply. The CDR3 end is not reached by the read, which stops 4 residues before it; the germline J gene fills it in. The sample has other DNA sequences that encode this CDR3 too. This chain uses TRBV12-1 with TRBJ2-2; 7 nucleotides line up with TRBD2. The J segment lost 0 bases and the V segment lost 0 bases, leaving 3 bases of the junction unmatched. In germline, CDR1 is SGHSN, CDR2 HYEKVE. The CDR3 has 16 residues. The sequenced part of the CDR3 DNA is TGTGCCAGCTCTCTCTCCGGGACTGCAAACACCGGG. This sequence encodes CASSLSGTANTG. The entire CDR3 reads CASSLSGTANTGQLYF.

For this clone: These gene names are mouse names. The CDR3 extends 4 residues past the end of the read, so its final part is completed from the germline J gene. Other DNA sequences in the same sample also yield this CDR3. The chain employs TRBV13-1 and TRBJ2-1, with TRBD2 as a possible D gene (6 bases). Trimming shortened V by 4 bases and J by 3 bases, and 11 bases separated the two germline ends. The CDR3 extends over 14 amino acids. CDR1 and CDR2 from the germline V gene are NSHNY and SYGAGN. This CDR3 reads CASSPPGLYAEQFF. The DNA read from the CDR3 is TGTGCCAGCAGTCCTCCGGGACTCTATGCT.

In the case of this clone: Gene labels here are mouse ones. The read is 4 residues too short to cover the CDR3 end, so that end is filled in from the germline J gene. The chain couples TRBV13-1 to TRBJ1-1; a possible D gene is TRBD1 (5 bases). CDR1 and CDR2 (germline): NSHNY, SYGAGN. Trimming removed 5 bases from V and 0 bases from J, with 11 bases in between. There are 14 residues in the CDR3. The CDR3 protein is CASRIGQTNTEVFF. CDR3 DNA, as far as it was read: TGTGCCAGCAGGATAGGACAAACAAACACA.

Only a few counts were recorded for this clone. Each gene name is a mouse one. The read terminates 4 residues before the CDR3 end, so the remaining end is supplied by the germline J gene. V usage is TRBV5 and J usage is TRBJ2-5, with TRBD2 identical over 8 bases. CDR1 is LGHNA, CDR2 YNLKQL, per germline (reference sequence). This CDR3 is built from 15 residues. The part of the CDR3 DNA that was read is TGTGCCAGCAGCCAAGCGAGTGGGGGGGGAGAC. It is translated as CASSQASGGGD. The full-length CDR3 reads as CASSQASGGGDTQYF.